Following are 11 T cell receptor beta chains from one sample sequenced in a study of cytomegalovirus exposure and HLA in healthy donors. With 60 Vbeta and 13 Jbeta primers, the PCR was carried out. Sequencing was performed with immunoSEQ multiplex PCR; in TCRdb, only in-frame clones are kept and a portion is missing. The table shows roughly 150,000 clones, with about 80% occurring only once. The sequenced material came from PBMCs. The receptors derive from a middle-aged woman in good health and CMV-seronegative.

The rearrangement links TRBV2 to TRBJ1-1; 8 nucleotides agree with TRBD1. Germline CDR1 is SNHLY and CDR2 is FYNNEI. The ends lost 7 bases at V and 1 base at J; junction bases unmatched: 8. The CDR3 sequence is 15 residues long. The CDR3 region is CASKRMTGENTEAFF. The DNA of the CDR3 is TGTGCCAGCAAAAGGATGACAGGGGAGAACACTGAAGCTTTCTTT.

The rearrangement joins TRBV4-3 to TRBJ1-4; the match to TRBD1 covers 12 bases. Germline loops: CDR1 LGHNA, CDR2 YSLEER. This CDR3 contains 17 residues. V was clipped by 3 bases and J by 3 bases; unmatched bases: 5. The CDR3 loop reads CASSQGTGGRSNEKLFF. DNA of the CDR3: TGCGCCAGCAGCCAGGGGACAGGGGGCCGATCTAATGAAAAACTGTTTTTT.

V gene TRBV19 combines with J gene TRBJ1-5; 8 bases agree with TRBD1. V was pared by 8 bases and J by 6 bases, with 9 bases of the junction left unmatched. This CDR3 has 14 amino acids. CDR1 is LNHDA and CDR2 is SQIVND in the germline V gene (reference sequence). The CDR3 bases are TGTGCCAGTTCCGAACAGGGGGATGGTCAGCCCCAGCATTTT. Its translation is CASSEQGDGQPQHF.

The J gene is TRBJ2-7, the V gene TRBV5-5; TRBD1 agrees at 7 bases. Germline trimming cut 2 bases from V and 3 bases from J; bases unmatched to any gene: 2. This CDR3 is 13 amino acids long. Per germline, CDR1 SGHKS and CDR2 YYEKEE (reference sequence). CDR3 protein: CASSLGTDYEQYF. DNA for the CDR3: TGTGCCAGCAGCTTAGGGACAGACTACGAGCAGTACTTC.

The V call is TRBV10-3, the J call TRBJ2-7, with 11 positions matching TRBD2. This CDR3 has 17 amino acids. The ends lost 0 bases at V and 4 bases at J; junction bases unmatched: 8. Per the germline V gene, CDR1 is ENHRY and CDR2 is SYGVKD. This chain's CDR3 is CAISESSTSGSFYEQYF. The CDR3 nucleotides are TGTGCCATCAGTGAGTCGTCTACTAGCGGGAGTTTTTACGAGCAGTACTTC.

The gene calls are TRBV27 and TRBJ1-3; the match to TRBD1 covers 9 bases. Germline values: CDR1 MNHEY, CDR2 SMNVEV (reference sequence). Germline trimming cut 5 bases from V and 0 bases from J; bases unmatched to any gene: 2. The CDR3 totals 15 residues. DNA for the CDR3: TGTGCCAGCAGTCGACAGGGGGACTCTGGAAACACCATATATTTT. It encodes CASSRQGDSGNTIYF.

This clone has just a few counts. This chain connects TRBV7-9 to TRBJ2-5; unclear D gene. This CDR3 has 13 residues. Per germline, CDR1 SEHNR and CDR2 FQNEAQ (reference sequence). Trimming cost V 5 bases and J 5 bases, with 12 bases left between them. The CDR3 loop is CASSPIFGETQYF. The CDR3, as DNA: TGTGCCAGCAGCCCAATTTTCGGGGAGACCCAGTACTTC.

This clone has just one count. This chain connects TRBV6-6 to TRBJ2-7; TRBD2 matches at 13 bases. The CDR3 runs 16 residues. CDR1 and CDR2 from the germline V gene are MNHNY and SVGAGI (reference sequence). Trimming took 5 bases from V and 3 from J; bases not matched to a gene: 7. In nucleotides, the CDR3 is TGTGCCAGCAGTCCCCGGACTAGCGGGAGAATCTACGAGCAGTACTTC. As protein: CASSPRTSGRIYEQYF.

The chain recombines TRBV7-2 with TRBJ1-2; D ambiguous. This CDR3 comprises 12 residues. The ends were cut back, 0 bases at V and 8 bases at J, with 7 bases in the middle. Germline CDR1 SGHTA, CDR2 FQGNSA. The CDR3 coding sequence is TGTGCCAGCAGCTTAGCGGGCAGGGGCTACACCTTC. Its protein product is CASSLAGRGYTF.

The chain joins TRBV5-1 to TRBJ2-1, with unresolved D. This CDR3 contains 12 residues. Deletions cut 4 bases from V and 6 bases from J, with 8 bases between. Germline CDR1 SGHRS, CDR2 YFSETQ. CDR3 in amino acids: CASSEATNEQFF. CDR3 bases: TGCGCCAGCAGCGAAGCGACCAATGAGCAGTTCTTC. The full variable domain, rest sourced from reference TRBV5-1 and TRBJ2-1, is KAGVTQTPRYLIKTRGQQVTLSCSPISGHRSVSWYQQTPGQGLQFLFEYFSETQRNKGNFPGRFSGRQFSNSRSEMNVSTLELGDSALYLCASSEATNEQFFGPGTRLTVL.

This clone was picked up one time. The CDR3 loop reads CASSFGVVGYTF. CDR3 in DNA: TGTGCCAGCAGCTTTGGAGTCGTCGGCTACACCTTC. This chain connects TRBV7-2 to TRBJ1-2, with no clear D. The germline V gene encodes CDR1 SGHTA and CDR2 FQGNSA. The CDR3 contains 12 residues. Trimming took off 3 bases at V and 8 bases at J, with 10 bases between the two ends. Drawing the rest from reference TRBV7-2 and TRBJ1-2, the complete variable domain is GAGVSQSPSNKVTEKGKDVELRCDPISGHTALYWYRQSLGQGLEFLIYFQGNSAPDKSGLPSDRFSAERTGGSVSTLTIQRTQQEDSAVYLCASSFGVVGYTFGSGTRLTVV.